What follows are 5 T cell receptor beta chains derived from one specimen sequenced in a study of cytomegalovirus exposure and HLA in healthy donors. Repertoires were generated with immunoSEQ multiplex PCR, while TCRdb's copy carries only in-frame clones and drops some. Found here are fewer than 100,000 clones, approximately 95% of them singletons; the top ten hold over 2%. Sequencing was performed on PBMCs. Receptors originate from a woman between 18 and 29 years old in good health and CMV-seronegative.

The chain links TRBV5-1 to TRBJ2-3; 14 bases map to TRBD2. The CDR3 has 17 amino acids. J lost 2 bases, V lost 3 bases, and 5 bases had no gene match. CDR1 and CDR2 from the germline V gene are SGHRS and YFSETQ. CDR3 in DNA: TGCGCCAGCAGCTCGGGACTAGCGGGGGTCCACACAGATACGCAGTATTTT. It translates to CASSSGLAGVHTDTQYF.

V and J are TRBV11-2 and TRBJ1-4; D ambiguous. With 2 bases removed from V and 4 bases from J, the gap between germline ends came to 8 bases. Germline V gene sequence: CDR1 SGHAT, CDR2 FQNNGV. The CDR3 spans 14 residues. The CDR3 bases are TGTGCCAGCAGCTTAAACAGCCTTAATGAAAAACTGTTTTTT. As protein: CASSLNSLNEKLFF.

V is TRBV5-1 and J is TRBJ2-2; D is perhaps TRBD2 (5 bases). Trimming removed 6 bases from V and 1 base from J, with 10 bases in between. CDR1 and CDR2 from the germline V gene are SGHRS and YFSETQ. The CDR3 contains 14 residues. The CDR3 region has the DNA TGCGCCAGCATTAGTAGCGTGAACACCGGGGAGCTGTTTTTT. Residues: CASISSVNTGELFF.

The chain combines TRBV27 with TRBJ2-7; no firm D call. Germline CDR1 reads MNHEY; CDR2 reads SMNVEV (reference sequence). The CDR3 has 13 amino acids. V gave up 2 bases and J gave up 1 base, with 6 bases separating them. In nucleotides, the CDR3 is TGTGCCAGCAGTTTAGGCATATCCTACGAGCAGTACTTC. Residues: CASSLGISYEQYF.

The chain recombines TRBV30 with TRBJ2-1; 12 nucleotides line up with TRBD1. The J segment lost 15 bases and the V segment lost 2 bases, leaving 8 bases of the junction unmatched. The CDR3 contains 13 residues. The V gene's germline CDR1 is GTSNPN and CDR2 SVGIG (reference sequence). DNA for the CDR3: TGTGCCTGGAGTTCCGGGACAGGGGGCCCCCGGTTCTTC. It yields the protein CAWSSGTGGPRFF.